The 32 T cell receptor beta chains in this list originate from one sample, sequenced in a study of T cell responses to AZD1222 COVID-19 vaccine listed by TCRdb under 2021. Read against the paper, the sample's time point label means: about 28 days (+/-7) after the second vaccine dose. Library construction relied on the immunoSEQ multiplex PCR assay. TCRdb took over this immuneACCESS table, retaining in-frame rearrangements with V and J assigned. Such tables are incomplete; in checked studies, under half of the missing clones stem from an unresolved V gene, and the remainder is unexplained. This sample holds about 130,000 clones; 80% to 95% were observed only once. Roughly 3.4% of the sample belongs to the ten largest clones. The input for sequencing was peripheral blood, taken 28 days after the second AZD1222 dose. The source is an adult who received the AZD1222 COVID-19 vaccine.

This chain links TRBV5-1 with TRBJ1-1, with 10 bases aligning to TRBD1. J lost 6 bases, V lost 5 bases, and 7 bases had no gene match. The CDR3 loop spans 14 amino acids. In germline, CDR1 is SGHRS, CDR2 YFSETQ. The CDR3 region is CASRPTGGIAEAFF. DNA of the CDR3: TGCGCCAGCAGACCGACAGGGGGCATCGCTGAAGCTTTCTTT.

The genes are TRBV9 and TRBJ1-2, with TRBD1 as a possible D gene (5 bases). Looked up from germline, CDR1 is SGDLS and CDR2 is YYNGEE. The CDR3 extends over 14 amino acids. With 0 bases removed from V and 3 bases from J, the gap between germline ends came to 9 bases. The DNA for the CDR3 is TGTGCCAGCAGCGTAGTAGGGGCTGACTATGGCTACACCTTC. Protein product: CASSVVGADYGYTF.

The gene calls are TRBV30 and TRBJ1-4; D may be TRBD1 (6 bases). The CDR3 consists of 15 residues. Germline CDR1 GTSNPN, CDR2 SVGIG (reference sequence). V lost 5 bases to trimming and J lost 7 bases, with 20 bases between them. The CDR3 DNA follows: TGTGCCTGGTCACGGGAGGGGGGCTTGATTGAAAAACTGTTTTTT. Encoded protein: CAWSREGGLIEKLFF.

V gene TRBV7-8 combines with J gene TRBJ2-7, with 13 nucleotides matching TRBD2. Germline CDR1 SGHVS, CDR2 FQNEAQ. V was clipped by 1 base and J by 4 bases; unmatched bases: 7. The CDR3 sequence is 17 residues long. The CDR3 DNA is TGTGCCAGCAGCTTAGGACTAGCGGGAGGAGGAGATTACGAGCAGTACTTC. This translates into CASSLGLAGGGDYEQYF.

This clone has more than one count but fewer than ten. The chain carries TRBV7-2 and TRBJ1-5; no clear D. Between the trimmed V and J ends, which lost 4 bases and 6 bases, there was a span of 10 bases. The CDR3 totals 13 residues. Germline V gene data show CDR1 as SGHTA and CDR2 as FQGNSA. CDR3 nucleotide sequence: TGTGCCAGCAGCTCCCACGCTGGTCAGCCCCAGCATTTT. Protein: CASSSHAGQPQHF.

The chain combines TRBV6-5 with TRBJ1-1; D is uncertain. Trimming took 8 bases from V and 2 from J, leaving 6 bases between them. Looked up from germline, CDR1 is MNHEY and CDR2 is SVGAGI. This CDR3 has 11 residues. The CDR3 DNA follows: TGTGCCAGCCCGTACAACACTGAAGCTTTCTTT. Translation: CASPYNTEAFF.

The rearrangement links TRBV7-2 to TRBJ2-2, with 12 bases matching TRBD2. The CDR3 covers 17 residues. Per the germline V gene, CDR1 is SGHTA and CDR2 is FQGNSA. V was clipped by 5 bases and J by 4 bases; unmatched bases: 8. The CDR3 nucleotides are TGTGCCAGCAGCCCAGGACTAGCGGGACAAATCACCGGGGAGCTGTTTTTT. It translates to CASSPGLAGQITGELFF.

The rearrangement links TRBV4-2 to TRBJ2-2; D uncertain. The germline V gene has CDR1 LGHNA and CDR2 YNFKEQ. CDR3 length: 15 residues. Trimming left V 1 base short and J 6 bases short, with 12 bases between. The CDR3 spells CASSQGLIVSGELFF. The CDR3, as DNA: TGTGCCAGCAGCCAAGGGCTTATAGTATCCGGGGAGCTGTTTTTT.

The table lists this clone with a count of one. The junction departs from germline at one end; a sequencing error may be responsible. The chain employs TRBV24-1 and TRBJ2-6, with D hard to call. The CDR3 has 17 amino acids. Germline V lookup: CDR1 KGHDR, CDR2 SFDVKD. CDR3 DNA sequence: TGTGCCACCAGTCATTTTTCGGCCCTCTCTGGGGCCAACGTCCTGACTTTC. Translating it yields CATSHFSALSGANVLTF.

The V and J genes are TRBV2 and TRBJ1-6, with 9 bases lining up with TRBD1. Trimming at V came to 2 bases and at J to 10 bases, leaving 6 bases not matched to a gene. CDR1 and CDR2 from the germline V gene are SNHLY and FYNNEI. CDR3 length equals 15 residues. The CDR3 region is CASSENDRGGSPLHF. The CDR3 coding sequence is TGTGCCAGCAGTGAAAATGACAGGGGGGGGTCACCCCTCCACTTT.

In its sample, this clone was seen once. The chain has TRBV6-5 and TRBJ1-1; tentative D call: TRBD1 (5 bases). V was shortened by 0 bases and J by 4 bases, with 9 bases between the two germline ends. Germline-derived CDR1 and CDR2 are MNHEY and SVGAGI. This CDR3 comprises 14 residues. This CDR3 reads CASSYSRGGTEAFF. CDR3 DNA: TGTGCCAGCAGTTACTCGAGGGGCGGCACTGAAGCTTTCTTT.

This chain links TRBV9 with TRBJ1-6; 8 positions agree with TRBD1. The CDR3 is 14 amino acids. The germline gives CDR1 SGDLS, CDR2 YYNGEE. Trimming took 2 bases from V and 6 from J; bases not matched to a gene: 1. CDR3 sequence: CASSVTGVNSPLHF. The CDR3 nucleotides are TGTGCCAGCAGCGTGACAGGGGTTAATTCACCCCTCCACTTT.

This chain uses TRBV18 with TRBJ2-7, with 7 bases identical to TRBD1. CDR3 length: 15 residues. Trimming took 6 bases from V and 2 from J; bases not matched to a gene: 10. The germline V gene has CDR1 KGHSH and CDR2 LQKENI. The CDR3 DNA is TGTGCCAGCTCTCAGGGAACAGGGGTAGCCTACGAGCAGTACTTC. This codes for CASSQGTGVAYEQYF.

The rearrangement joins TRBV29-1 to TRBJ1-1; the D is unclear. The V gene lost 7 bases and the J gene lost 4 bases, with 16 bases spanning the gap. The CDR3 consists of 13 residues. Germline CDR1 SQVTM, CDR2 ANQGSEA. The chain's CDR3 is CSAERQKGTEAFF. CDR3 sequence (DNA): TGCAGCGCCGAGCGGCAAAAGGGCACTGAAGCTTTCTTT.

The genes are TRBV27 and TRBJ1-2; 8 bases agree with TRBD1. CDR1 and CDR2 from the germline V gene are MNHEY and SMNVEV (reference sequence). The CDR3 contains 16 residues. Germline trimming cut 2 bases from V and 8 bases from J; bases unmatched to any gene: 13. The CDR3 protein is CASSLMFTQGARGYTF. For the CDR3, the DNA is TGTGCCAGCAGTTTAATGTTCACCCAGGGGGCGAGGGGCTACACCTTC.

This rearrangement joins TRBV3-1 (or the pseudogene TRBV3-2) to TRBJ1-2, with D unresolved. CDR1 is LGHDT and CDR2 is YNNKEL in the germline V gene (reference sequence). The CDR3 length is 12 residues. The germline V and J ends were trimmed by 0 bases and 5 bases, with 4 bases remaining between them. The CDR3 DNA reads as TGTGCCAGCAGCCAAGAAACATATGGCTACACCTTC. It translates to CASSQETYGYTF.

A note on this clone: A junction end diverges from the germline sequence, so it may reflect a read error. This chain uses TRBV28 with TRBJ1-2; D uncertain. The germline CDR1 and CDR2 sequences are MDHEN and SYDVKM. The CDR3 consists of 11 residues. The CDR3 spells CASSSYGGCTF. CDR3 bases: TGTGCCAGCAGTTCTTACGGCGGCTGCACCTTC.

This clone came up a few times. This chain uses TRBV18 with TRBJ1-5, with D hard to call. The CDR3 runs 14 residues. V was cut by 4 bases and J by 2 bases, with 9 bases left in between. CDR1 is KGHSH, CDR2 LQKENI, per germline. In nucleotides, the CDR3 is TGTGCCAGCTCACTCAGACAAGGCAATCAGCCCCAGCATTTT. Protein sequence: CASSLRQGNQPQHF.

The rearrangement joins TRBV27 to TRBJ2-7; weak D call: TRBD2 (9 bases). There are 16 residues in the CDR3. Germline V gives CDR1 MNHEY, CDR2 SMNVEV (reference sequence). V lost 5 bases, J lost 1 base, and 18 bases lay in between. CDR3: CASSLAGRQGSYEQYF. CDR3 nucleotide sequence: TGTGCCAGCAGTCTAGCGGGACGACAGGGGTCCTACGAGCAGTACTTC.

In nucleotides, the CDR3 is TGTGCCAGCAGCCCTCAAGGGGGTGGTGGGGCCAACGTCCTGACTTTC. Translating it yields CASSPQGGGGANVLTF. The J gene is TRBJ2-6, the V gene TRBV5-4, with D possibly TRBD1 on 6 matching bases. The CDR3 totals 16 residues. Germline assignment: CDR1 SGHNT and CDR2 YYREEE (reference sequence). V lost 4 bases, J lost 3 bases, and 14 bases lay in between.

The chain employs TRBV15 and TRBJ1-5; D is perhaps TRBD1 (6 bases). V lost 0 bases to trimming and J lost 6 bases, with 15 bases between them. The CDR3 consists of 16 residues. The germline V gene encodes CDR1 LNHNV and CDR2 YYDKDF (reference sequence). CDR3 amino acids: CATSRDGSGGSQPQHF. The CDR3 bases are TGTGCCACCAGCAGAGATGGATCGGGGGGCTCTCAGCCCCAGCATTTT.

The rearrangement joins TRBV2 to TRBJ1-1; maybe TRBD1 (5 bases). Per the germline V gene, CDR1 is SNHLY and CDR2 is FYNNEI. The V end was cut by 8 bases, the J end by 5 bases, with 12 bases between. This CDR3 is built from 12 residues. CDR3 DNA sequence: TGTGCCAGCGGGCAGGGTTTTACTGAAGCTTTCTTT. It encodes CASGQGFTEAFF.

The chain carries TRBV6-5 and TRBJ2-1; D is unresolved. The V gene's germline CDR1 is MNHEY and CDR2 SVGAGI. Deletions cut 2 bases from V and 2 bases from J, with 7 bases between. The CDR3 runs to 14 residues. The CDR3: CASSYLGAYNEQFF. In DNA form, the CDR3 reads TGTGCCAGCAGTTACCTGGGCGCCTACAATGAGCAGTTCTTC.

The chain has TRBV7-2 and TRBJ1-2; D remains unclear. The V gene lost 0 bases and the J gene lost 8 bases, with 22 bases spanning the gap. Germline V gene lookup returns CDR1 SGHTA and CDR2 FQGNSA. The CDR3 contains 17 residues. The CDR3 DNA follows: TGTGCCAGCAGCTTAGCAACCAGGCGCGGAAGGTTCTCCGGCTACACCTTC. As protein: CASSLATRRGRFSGYTF.

The gene calls are TRBV9 and TRBJ1-5; D is unclear. This CDR3 has 14 amino acids. The V gene's germline CDR1 is SGDLS and CDR2 YYNGEE. The V gene lost 2 bases and the J gene lost 2 bases, with 8 bases spanning the gap. CDR3 DNA: TGTGCCAGCAGCGTCGGGTCGGGCAATCAGCCCCAGCATTTT. Protein sequence: CASSVGSGNQPQHF. The complete variable domain, with remaining parts taken from reference TRBV9 and TRBJ1-5, reads DSGVTQTPKHLITATGQRVTLRCSPRSGDLSVYWYQQSLDQGLQFLIQYYNGEERAKGNILERFSAQQFPDLHSELNLSSLELGDSALYFCASSVGSGNQPQHFGDGTRLSIL.

The V and J genes are TRBV28 and TRBJ2-7, with TRBD1 matching 8 bases. With 7 bases clipped from V and 3 bases from J, the junction kept 5 bases outside the gene matches. Germline CDR1 and CDR2: MDHEN and SYDVKM. This CDR3 has 13 amino acids. The CDR3 DNA reads TGTGCCAGCAAACCGGGACAGGACTACGAGCAGTACTTC. This sequence encodes CASKPGQDYEQYF.

The CDR3 nucleotides are TGTGCCAGCAGTGATCCGAGTAGCGGGTCCTTAAGCTCCTACAATGAGCAGTTCTTC. Amino acids: CASSDPSSGSLSSYNEQFF. The chain combines TRBV2 with TRBJ2-1, with TRBD2 matching 7 bases. Germline V gene data show CDR1 as SNHLY and CDR2 as FYNNEI. This CDR3 spans 19 amino acids. Germline trimming cut 3 bases from V and 0 bases from J; bases unmatched to any gene: 14.

For the CDR3, the DNA is TGTGCCAGCAGTTACTCGGGGGCCCCTAGCTCCGATACGCAGTATTTT. Its translation is CASSYSGAPSSDTQYF. The chain joins TRBV6-2 or TRBV6-3 to TRBJ2-3, with D possibly TRBD1 on 6 matching bases. The CDR3 contains 16 residues. The germline gives CDR1 MNHEY, CDR2 SVGEGT. Trimming took 0 bases from V and 6 from J, leaving 16 bases between them.

The chain couples TRBV6-2 or TRBV6-3 to TRBJ1-1, with a tentative D call TRBD1 (5 bases). The CDR3 loop spans 15 amino acids. The germline CDR1 and CDR2 sequences are MNHEY and SVGEGT. V lost 5 bases and J lost 6, with 19 bases in between. DNA for the CDR3: TGTGCCAGCAGTCAAAGGGCCTTGTTAGGGGCTGAAGCTTTCTTT. Translation: CASSQRALLGAEAFF.

This chain uses TRBV4-1 with TRBJ2-7, with 7 bases fitting TRBD1. V trimming: 1 base; J trimming: 1 base; junction bases outside the gene matches: 7. The V gene's germline CDR1 is MGHRA and CDR2 YSYEKL. This CDR3 contains 16 residues. The CDR3 nucleotides read TGCGCCAGCAGCCAAGGAGGGGGCGGTTTTTCCTACGAGCAGTACTTC. It translates to CASSQGGGGFSYEQYF.

V gene TRBV10-2 combines with J gene TRBJ2-1; no reliable D call. Trimming removed 8 bases from V and 9 bases from J, with 11 bases in between. Germline V gene lookup returns CDR1 WSHSY and CDR2 SAAADI. This CDR3 contains 11 residues. The CDR3 DNA reads TGCGCCAGCCTCCAAGCCGCTGAGCAGTTCTTC. It translates to CASLQAAEQFF.

The chain recombines TRBV7-8 with TRBJ1-5; D might be TRBD1 (6 bases). The CDR3 length is 17 residues. The ends were cut back, 1 base at V and 2 bases at J, with 15 bases in the middle. The germline gives CDR1 SGHVS, CDR2 FQNEAQ. The CDR3, as DNA: TGTGCCAGCAGCTTAGTCTGGGGGGGCGACGGCAATCAGCCCCAGCATTTT. It translates to CASSLVWGGDGNQPQHF.